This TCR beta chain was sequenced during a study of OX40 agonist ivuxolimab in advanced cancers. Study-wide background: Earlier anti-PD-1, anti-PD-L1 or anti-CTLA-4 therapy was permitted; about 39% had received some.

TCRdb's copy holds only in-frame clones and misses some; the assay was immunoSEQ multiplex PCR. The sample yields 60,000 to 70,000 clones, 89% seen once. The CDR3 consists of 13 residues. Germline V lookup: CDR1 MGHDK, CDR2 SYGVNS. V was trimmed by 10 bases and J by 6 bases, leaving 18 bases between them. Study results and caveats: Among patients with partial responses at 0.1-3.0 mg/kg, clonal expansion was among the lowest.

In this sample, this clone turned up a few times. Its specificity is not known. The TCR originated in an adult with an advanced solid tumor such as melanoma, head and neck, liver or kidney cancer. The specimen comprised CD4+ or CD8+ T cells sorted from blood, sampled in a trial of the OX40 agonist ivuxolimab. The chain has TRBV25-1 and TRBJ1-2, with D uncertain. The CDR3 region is CATKPDGEHGYTF. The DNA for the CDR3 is TGTGCCACCAAGCCGGACGGGGAACATGGCTACACCTTC.